This T cell receptor (beta chain) derives from a study of metastatic and nonmetastatic thyroid tumors. Treatment of any kind had been given to no patient before thyroid surgery. TCRdb re-called the PCR reads via MiXCR. This table holds more than 10,000 clones, roughly 28% found once. The CDR3 covers 12 residues. Between the trimmed V and J ends, which lost 5 bases and 3 bases, there was a span of 5 bases. Germline loops: CDR1 SEHNR, CDR2 FQNEAQ (reference sequence). V is TRBV7-9 and J is TRBJ1-3; D not certain. The specimen was tumor tissue. The TCR sequence derives from a female donor with papillary thyroid cancer or a benign thyroid nodule (not recorded which). Some clones in this sample may be carry-over from other donors' samples. The CDR3 region is CASSISGNTIYF. Here the CDR3 DNA reads TGTGCCAGCAGCATCAGTGGAAACACCATATATTTT. Using reference TRBV7-9 and TRBJ1-3 for the parts outside the CDR3, the full variable domain is DTGVSQNPRHKITKRGQNVTFRCDPISEHNRLYWYRQTLGQGPEFLTYFQNEAQLEKSRLLSDRFSAERPKGSFSTLEIQRTEQGDSAMYLCASSISGNTIYFGEGSWLTVV.